The entry that follows covers one T cell receptor beta chain sequence. The antigen is unknown. Clones were read by immunoSEQ multiplex PCR, and TCRdb kept only the in-frame ones, dropping some. This table has 45,000 to 50,000 clones, roughly 91% appearing once. Germline assignment: CDR1 SNHLY and CDR2 FYNNEI. CDR3 length equals 15 residues. Trimming took off 7 bases at V and 2 bases at J, with 18 bases between the two ends. These data come from a study of graft-versus-host responses after intestinal transplantation. Study at large: Multivisceral, liver-intestinal, or isolated intestinal grafts went to recipients. Once they had received anti-thymocyte globulin induction, all recipients took tacrolimus and steroids for approximately 3 years. General observations from the study: Recipient marrow harbored GvH clones, some of which surfaced first in ileum or blood.

The specimen comprised PBMCs, sampled 786 days after a first intestinal transplant, on the day of a second. This receptor was identified in a human patient who received an intestinal transplant, so some T cells may come from the graft donor. The genes are TRBV2 and TRBJ2-7; TRBD2 is a possible D gene (7 bases). CDR3 bases: TGTGCCAGCACCATAAATAGGGGGGGGACCTACGAGCAGTACTTC. Its translation is CASTINRGGTYEQYF.